This note documents a single T cell receptor (beta chain) sequence. These data originate in a study of blood T cell repertoires in COVID-19. Study as a whole: Some COVID-19 samples were acute and others convalescent; all came from the United States, Italy and Spain. From T cells, B-cell-depleted T cells, or PBMCs came the material, which was cDNA or gDNA.

Study processing details: Nucleated cell number was recorded as an estimate derived from reference gene primer amplification. Profiling relied on immunoSEQ multiplex PCR, and the TCRdb table lists in-frame clones only, not all of them. V and J calls plus clone size are reproduced from that table; the DNA served to infer D and trimming. Counted here are 100,000 to 150,000 clones, 70% to 90% occurring once; the ten biggest clones make up around 3.6%. The CDR3 contains 15 residues. Trimming took off 2 bases at V and 3 bases at J, with 11 bases between the two ends. Germline V gene lookup returns CDR1 PRHDT and CDR2 FYEKMQ (reference sequence).

The sequenced sample consisted of peripheral blood. The clonotype originates from an older woman with acute or convalescent COVID-19. V gene TRBV13 combines with J gene TRBJ2-1; D gene unclear. The CDR3 loop reads CASSLKKPLYNEQFF. Written as DNA, the CDR3 is TGTGCCAGCAGCTTAAAAAAGCCCCTCTACAATGAGCAGTTCTTC.